The rows below give T cell receptor beta chains drawn from one sample of a study of control samples from healthy donors and cancer patients. Measured with immunoSEQ multiplex PCR; TCRdb has only the in-frame clones, and not every one. The sample gives under 130,000 clones, around 88% of which show up once; 15% to 20% is in the top ten. The specimen sequenced was PBMCs. The receptors shown here come from a man aged 55-75 years with lung cancer. Each CDR3 is given with its conserved first and last residue. A D gene is named only where the DNA matches it firmly. Clone size is given for some rows only: seen once, a few or many times, or a class if the clone is expanded.

>TRBV3-1/TRBV3-2|.|TRBJ1-1|.
CASSQAGFSGNTEAFF
TGTGCCAGCAGCCAAGCGGGATTCAGTGGGAACACTGAAGCTTTCTTT
>TRBV5-1|.|TRBJ1-2|.
CASSVRDGANYGYTF
TGCGCCAGCAGCGTGAGGGACGGAGCTAACTATGGCTACACCTTC
>TRBV7-2|.|TRBJ1-1|.
CASSLDGEAFF
TGTGCCAGCAGCTTAGACGGTGAAGCTTTCTTT
>TRBV25-1|.|TRBJ1-6|.
CASSDQGPLHF
TGTGCCAGCAGTGATCAGGGGCCCCTCCACTTT
>TRBV30|TRBD1|TRBJ1-6|.
CAWSGQGVSYSPLHF
TGTGCCTGGAGTGGACAGGGAGTATCCTATTCACCCCTCCACTTT
>TRBV24-1|TRBD1|TRBJ2-5|.
CATSGVLGQEETQYF
TGTGCCACCAGTGGCGTCTTGGGACAGGAAGAGACCCAGTACTTC
>TRBV5-1|TRBD1|TRBJ2-5|.
CASSFTGDTETQYF
TGCGCCAGCAGCTTTACAGGGGATACAGAGACCCAGTACTTC
>TRBV7-2|.|TRBJ2-4|.
CASSLKGGVNIQYF
TGTGCCAGCAGCCTGAAGGGGGGGGTTAACATTCAGTACTTC
>TRBV18|.|TRBJ1-4|.
CASSPAGRREKLFF
TGTGCCAGCTCACCCGCAGGTAGGCGGGAAAAACTGTTTTTT
>TRBV19|TRBD2|TRBJ2-3|.
CASRGQLAGFTDTQYF
TGTGCCAGTAGGGGACAATTAGCGGGGTTCACAGATACGCAGTATTTT
>TRBV7-6|TRBD1|TRBJ1-1|.
CASSLEWDSEAFF
TGTGCCAGCAGCTTAGAGTGGGACAGTGAAGCTTTCTTT
>TRBV29-1|.|TRBJ1-5|once
CSVGGRNQPQHF
TGCAGCGTTGGGGGAAGGAATCAGCCCCAGCATTTT
>TRBV3-1/TRBV3-2|TRBD1|TRBJ1-2|.
CASSHGPGQGESHDYGYTF
TGTGCCAGCAGCCACGGGCCGGGACAGGGGGAGTCACACGACTATGGCTACACCTTC
>TRBV4-2|TRBD1|TRBJ1-1|.
CASSQETHKRTGGVKTEAFF
TGTGCCAGCAGCCAAGAGACCCACAAGCGGACAGGGGGCGTGAAGACTGAAGCTTTCTTT
>TRBV7-9|TRBD2|TRBJ2-5|once
CASARGEGETQYF
TGTGCCAGCGCCCGGGGGGAGGGAGAGACCCAGTACTTC
>TRBV6-4|TRBD1|TRBJ1-2|.
CASRAGTGSYGYTF
TGTGCCAGCAGGGCCGGGACAGGGTCCTATGGCTACACCTTC
>TRBV7-2|TRBD1|TRBJ2-1|.
CASSERTGAYNEQFF
TGTGCCAGCAGCGAGAGGACAGGGGCCTACAATGAGCAGTTCTTC
>TRBV7-9|.|TRBJ1-2|.
CASSSEYVGTNYGYTF
TGTGCCAGCAGCTCGGAATACGTAGGGACTAACTATGGCTACACCTTC
>TRBV11-1|TRBD1|TRBJ1-2|.
CASSLRQGDGYTF
TGTGCCAGCAGCTTACGACAGGGAGACGGCTACACCTTC